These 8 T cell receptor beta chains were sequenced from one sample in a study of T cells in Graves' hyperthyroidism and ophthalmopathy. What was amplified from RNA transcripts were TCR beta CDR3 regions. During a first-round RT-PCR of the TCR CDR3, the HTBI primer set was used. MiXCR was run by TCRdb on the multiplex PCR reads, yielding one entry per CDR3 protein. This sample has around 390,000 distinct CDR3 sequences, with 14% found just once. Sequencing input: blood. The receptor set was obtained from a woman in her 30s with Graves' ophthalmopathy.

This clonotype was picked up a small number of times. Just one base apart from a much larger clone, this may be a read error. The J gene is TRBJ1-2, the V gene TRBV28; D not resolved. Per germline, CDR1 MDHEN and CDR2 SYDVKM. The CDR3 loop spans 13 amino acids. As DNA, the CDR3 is TGTGCCAGCAGTTTGGCGGGGAACTATAGCTACACCTTC. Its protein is CASSLAGNYSYTF.

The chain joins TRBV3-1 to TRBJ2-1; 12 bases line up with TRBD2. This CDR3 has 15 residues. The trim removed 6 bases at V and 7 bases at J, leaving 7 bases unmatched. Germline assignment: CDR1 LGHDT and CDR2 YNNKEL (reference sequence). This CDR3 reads CASSQLAGGANEQFF. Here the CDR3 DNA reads TGTGCCAGCAGTCAACTAGCGGGGGGAGCAAATGAGCAGTTCTTC.

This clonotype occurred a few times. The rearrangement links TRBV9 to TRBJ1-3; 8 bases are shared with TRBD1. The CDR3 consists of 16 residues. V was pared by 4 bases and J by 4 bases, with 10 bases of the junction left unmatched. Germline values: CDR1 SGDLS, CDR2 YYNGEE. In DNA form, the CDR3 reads TGTGCCAGCAGCACCCGAATTGGGACAGGAGGAAACACCATATATTTT. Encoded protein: CASSTRIGTGGNTIYF.

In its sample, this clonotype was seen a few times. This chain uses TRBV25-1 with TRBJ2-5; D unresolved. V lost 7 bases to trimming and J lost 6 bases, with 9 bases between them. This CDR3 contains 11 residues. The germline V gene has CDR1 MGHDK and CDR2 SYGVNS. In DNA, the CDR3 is TGTGCCAGCACCGCCGGGCAGACCCAGTACTTC. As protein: CASTAGQTQYF.

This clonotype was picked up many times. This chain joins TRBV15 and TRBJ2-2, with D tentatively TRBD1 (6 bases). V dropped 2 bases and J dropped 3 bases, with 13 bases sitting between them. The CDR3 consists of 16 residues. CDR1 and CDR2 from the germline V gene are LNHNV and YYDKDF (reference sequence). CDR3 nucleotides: TGTGCCACCAGCAGACCGCAGGGGCCGGACACCGGGGAGCTGTTTTTT. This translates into CATSRPQGPDTGELFF.

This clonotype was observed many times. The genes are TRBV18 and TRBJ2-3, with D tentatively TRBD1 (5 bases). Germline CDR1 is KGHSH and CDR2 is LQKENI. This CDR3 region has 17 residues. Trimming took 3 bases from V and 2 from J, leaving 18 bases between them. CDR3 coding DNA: TGTGCCAGCTCACCCTTTCGTTGGGGCGAGCTCACAGATACGCAGTATTTT. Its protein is CASSPFRWGELTDTQYF.

CDR3 sequence (DNA): TGCGCCAGCAGCCGTGAGCGGGGGTTTCTTTCGGATACGCAGTATTTT. It is translated as CASSRERGFLSDTQYF. This sequence joins TRBV5-1 and TRBJ2-3; 8 bases fit TRBD2. CDR3 length: 16 amino acids. Looked up from germline, CDR1 is SGHRS and CDR2 is YFSETQ. V gave up 4 bases and J gave up 6 bases; unmatched junction bases: 13.

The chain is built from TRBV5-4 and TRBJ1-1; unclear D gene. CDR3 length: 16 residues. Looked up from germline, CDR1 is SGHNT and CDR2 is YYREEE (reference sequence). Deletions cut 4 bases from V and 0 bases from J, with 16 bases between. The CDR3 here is CASSHPDKTMNTEAFF. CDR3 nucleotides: TGTGCCAGCAGCCACCCGGATAAAACAATGAACACTGAAGCTTTCTTT.